The next 19 T cell receptor beta chains were all read from a single sample in a study of cytomegalovirus exposure and HLA in healthy donors. Primers: 60 Vbeta forward and 13 Jbeta reverse. Libraries were prepared by immunoSEQ multiplex PCR; TCRdb keeps only in-frame clonotypes and omits some of them. The sample holds more than 110,000 clones, about four fifths seen once. Sequencing input: PBMCs. All receptors come from a male donor in good health and CMV-seropositive.

The chain combines TRBV21-1 with TRBJ2-1; the table's D gene call, TRBD1, was not cross checked with the DNA. TRBV21-1 is reported as a pseudogene. This CDR3 spans 17 amino acids. The CDR3 here is CASYPEGWDTDYNEQFF. For the CDR3, the DNA is TGTGCCAGCTACCCCGAGGGATGGGACACGGACTACAATGAGCAGTTCTTC.

V gene TRBV1 combines with J gene TRBJ2-2; TRBD1, as called in the table, went unchecked against the DNA. TRBV1 is shown as a pseudogene. The CDR3 is 15 residues long. CDR3 DNA sequence: TGCACCAGCACCAAACAGGGAATACAAACCGGGGAGCTGTTTTTT. It translates to CTSTKQGIQTGELFF.

The V call is TRBV5-5, the J call TRBJ2-7; perhaps TRBD1 as D (5 bases). The CDR3 sequence is 11 residues long. With 0 bases removed from V and 7 bases from J, the gap between germline ends came to 5 bases. Germline loops: CDR1 SGHKS, CDR2 YYEKEE (reference sequence). DNA for the CDR3: TGTGCCAGCAGCTTGGAGGGGGAGCAGTACTTC. Encoded protein: CASSLEGEQYF. The complete variable domain, with remaining parts taken from reference TRBV5-5 and TRBJ2-7, reads DAGVTQSPTHLIKTRGQQVTLRCSPISGHKSVSWYQQVLGQGPQFIFQYYEKEERGRGNFPDRFSARQFPNYSSELNVNALLLGDSALYLCASSLEGEQYFGPGTRLTVT.

The genes are TRBV11-2 and TRBJ1-6, with 10 nucleotides matching TRBD1. V was pared by 6 bases and J by 13 bases, with 9 bases of the junction left unmatched. This CDR3 is built from 14 residues. CDR1 is SGHAT and CDR2 is FQNNGV in the germline V gene. CDR3 sequence: CASSPDRGRTPLHF. CDR3 in DNA: TGTGCCAGCAGTCCCGACAGGGGGCGAACTCCCCTCCACTTT.

The J gene is TRBJ2-1, the V gene TRBV7-3; 10 nucleotides agree with TRBD2. The CDR3 runs 18 residues. Germline V CDR1 and CDR2: SGHTA, FQGTGA. Trimming cost V 2 bases and J 5 bases; bases outside gene matches: 12. The CDR3: CASSLFIRLAGANNEQFF. Here the CDR3 DNA reads TGTGCCAGCAGCTTATTTATACGGCTAGCGGGGGCAAACAATGAGCAGTTCTTC.

The chain joins TRBV15 to TRBJ2-1; 11 bases line up with TRBD2. Germline values: CDR1 LNHNV, CDR2 YYDKDF (reference sequence). The CDR3 runs 17 residues. Germline trimming cut 2 bases from V and 4 bases from J; bases unmatched to any gene: 7. Here the CDR3 DNA reads TGTGCCACCAGCAGAATCTATAGCGGGAGGGCTTACAATGAGCAGTTCTTC. Translated, it gives CATSRIYSGRAYNEQFF.

This clone was seen a handful of times. The chain has TRBV6-5 and TRBJ1-1; 8 bases fit TRBD1. Trimming cost V 9 bases and J 2 bases; bases outside gene matches: 2. Germline values: CDR1 MNHEY, CDR2 SVGAGI. The CDR3 loop spans 12 amino acids. The CDR3 protein is CASGQGNTEAFF. CDR3 nucleotide sequence: TGTGCCAGTGGACAGGGAAACACTGAAGCTTTCTTT.

The rearrangement links TRBV5-4 to TRBJ2-2, with a weak D call TRBD2 (6 bases). This CDR3 is built from 15 residues. Per the germline V gene, CDR1 is SGHNT and CDR2 is YYREEE (reference sequence). V lost 4 bases to trimming and J lost 4 bases, with 14 bases between them. In nucleotides, the CDR3 is TGTGCCAGCAGCCCGGGGAGCGGGCCCACCGGGGAGCTGTTTTTT. This translates into CASSPGSGPTGELFF.

The V gene is TRBV9, the J gene TRBJ2-6; D is possibly TRBD2 (5 bases). Deletions cut 5 bases from V and 0 bases from J, with 6 bases between. Germline loops: CDR1 SGDLS, CDR2 YYNGEE. The CDR3 has 14 amino acids. CDR3 region: CASRAGSGANVLTF. In DNA form, the CDR3 reads TGTGCCAGCAGGGCGGGCTCTGGGGCCAACGTCCTGACTTTC.

On this clone itself: A read error may account for a junction end that differs from germline. The J gene is TRBJ2-1, the V gene TRBV7-7; TRBD1 agrees at 12 bases. Germline CDR1 SSHAT, CDR2 FNYEAQ (reference sequence). CDR3 length equals 15 residues. CDR3 DNA sequence: TGTGCTAGCAGCCGCGGGACAGGGGGCTTCAATGAGCAGTTCTTC. Translating it yields CASSRGTGGFNEQFF.

The V gene is TRBV19, the J gene TRBJ2-5; a possible D gene is TRBD2 (7 bases). The CDR3 has 14 amino acids. The germline CDR1 and CDR2 sequences are LNHDA and SQIVND (reference sequence). V gave up 5 bases and J gave up 4 bases, with 14 bases separating them. Here the CDR3 reads CASSLGGPGETQYF. The CDR3 nucleotides are TGTGCCAGTAGTCTCGGGGGGCCGGGAGAGACCCAGTACTTC.

The chain carries TRBV7-2 and TRBJ2-5, with D perhaps TRBD2 (6 bases). Trimming removed 1 base at V and 5 bases at J, with 14 bases between. The CDR3 is made up of 15 amino acids. Looked up from germline, CDR1 is SGHTA and CDR2 is FQGNSA. The CDR3 nucleotides read TGTGCCAGCAGCTTAGAGGCAGGGAGGTTCGAGACCCAGTACTTC. Translating it yields CASSLEAGRFETQYF.

This chain links TRBV19 with TRBJ2-3, with 8 bases aligning to TRBD2. With 6 bases clipped from V and 3 bases from J, the junction kept 5 bases outside the gene matches. The CDR3 consists of 14 residues. CDR1 and CDR2 (germline): LNHDA, SQIVND (reference sequence). CDR3 loop: CASRPGGVTDTQYF. CDR3 DNA sequence: TGTGCCAGTAGGCCCGGGGGGGTAACAGATACGCAGTATTTT.

V is TRBV2 and J is TRBJ2-5, with D perhaps matching TRBD1 (6 bases). CDR3 length: 13 amino acids. Trimming stripped 7 bases from V and 5 bases from J, with 14 bases between. Germline CDR1 SNHLY, CDR2 FYNNEI. CDR3 sequence (DNA): TGTGCCAGCACCACAGGGTCCGCGGAGACCCAGTACTTC. This gives the protein CASTTGSAETQYF.

This rearrangement joins TRBV5-1 to TRBJ1-1; 8 nucleotides match TRBD1. Per germline, CDR1 SGHRS and CDR2 YFSETQ. Trimming cost V 4 bases and J 10 bases; bases outside gene matches: 15. CDR3 length equals 15 residues. The CDR3 loop reads CASSPGPDRGVGAFF. CDR3 sequence (DNA): TGCGCCAGCAGCCCTGGACCCGACAGGGGAGTCGGAGCTTTCTTT. Combining the CDR3 with reference TRBV5-1 and TRBJ1-1 gives the whole variable domain KAGVTQTPRYLIKTRGQQVTLSCSPISGHRSVSWYQQTPGQGLQFLFEYFSETQRNKGNFPGRFSGRQFSNSRSEMNVSTLELGDSALYLCASSPGPDRGVGAFFGQGTRLTVV.

The chain is built from TRBV10-3 and TRBJ2-3; TRBD2 matches 7 bases. Germline V lookup: CDR1 ENHRY, CDR2 SYGVKD. The V and J ends lost 11 bases and 5 bases, in that order; junction bases with no gene match: 7. The CDR3 has 12 amino acids. The CDR3 sequence is CAVQRGGDTQYF. DNA for the CDR3: TGTGCCGTACAGCGGGGTGGAGATACGCAGTATTTT.

The chain couples TRBV29-1 to TRBJ1-4, with TRBD1 matching over 11 bases. This CDR3 has 15 residues. Germline V gene data show CDR1 as SQVTM and CDR2 as ANQGSEA. V gave up 7 bases and J gave up 8 bases; unmatched junction bases: 12. The CDR3 DNA is TGCAGCGCTTCTGATACCGGGACAGGGGGGGAAAAACTGTTTTTT. Translation gives CSASDTGTGGEKLFF.

V usage is TRBV13 and J usage is TRBJ1-2, with D unclear. This CDR3 is 11 amino acids long. With 5 bases removed from V and 10 bases from J, the gap between germline ends came to 11 bases. Germline CDR1 and CDR2: PRHDT and FYEKMQ (reference sequence). CDR3 protein: CASSPLPSYTF. DNA of the CDR3: TGTGCCAGCAGCCCTCTCCCCTCCTACACCTTC. The variable domain in full, with the rest retrieved from reference TRBV13 and TRBJ1-2, is AAGVIQSPRHLIKEKRETATLKCYPIPRHDTVYWYQQGPGQDPQFLISFYEKMQSDKGSIPDRFSAQQFSDYHSELNMSSLELGDSALYFCASSPLPSYTFGSGTRLTVV.

This clone has a handful of counts. One end of the junction fails to match germline, which may point to a read error. The genes are TRBV10-1 and TRBJ1-2, with TRBD1 matching over 7 bases. CDR1 is WNHNN, CDR2 SYGVQD, per germline (reference sequence). CDR3 size: 10 residues. CDR3 sequence (DNA): TGCGCCAGCAGTGCCGACAGGGCCTTCTTC. Translated: CASSADRAFF.